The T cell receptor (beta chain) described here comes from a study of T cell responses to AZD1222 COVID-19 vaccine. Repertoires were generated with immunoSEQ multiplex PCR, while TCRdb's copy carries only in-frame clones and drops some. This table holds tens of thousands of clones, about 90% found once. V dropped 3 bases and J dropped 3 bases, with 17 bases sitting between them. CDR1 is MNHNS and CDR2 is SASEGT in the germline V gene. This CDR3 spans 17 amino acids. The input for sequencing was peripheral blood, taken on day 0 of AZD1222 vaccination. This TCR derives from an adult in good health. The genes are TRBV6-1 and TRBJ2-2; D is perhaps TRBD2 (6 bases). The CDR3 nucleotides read TGTGCCAGCAGTGAGAATGGTGCGGGGCAGGACACCGGGGAGCTGTTTTTT. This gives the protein CASSENGAGQDTGELFF.